This passage covers 29 T cell receptor beta chains from one sample sequenced in a study of ipilimumab plus nivolumab after autologous stem cell transplantation. Measured with immunoSEQ multiplex PCR; TCRdb has only the in-frame clones, and not every one. This table holds some 41,000 clones, approximately 92% found once. The sequencing here drew on PBMCs, taken in a trial of ipilimumab plus nivolumab as post-transplant consolidation. These receptors were obtained from a male donor with multiple myeloma.

The CDR3 DNA is TGTGCCAGCAGACCCAGGGGTGGAAACACCATATATTTT. Amino acids: CASRPRGGNTIYF. The rearrangement uses TRBV7-9 and TRBJ1-3, with a tentative D call TRBD1 (6 bases). Germline V lookup: CDR1 SEHNR, CDR2 FQNEAQ (reference sequence). This CDR3 comprises 13 residues. Trimming cost V 6 bases and J 3 bases, with 9 bases left between them.

This chain connects TRBV30 to TRBJ2-3; 13 nucleotides align to TRBD2. The length of the CDR3 is 14 residues. Germline V gene lookup returns CDR1 GTSNPN and CDR2 SVGIG (reference sequence). J lost 7 bases, V lost 8 bases, and 9 bases had no gene match. In DNA, the CDR3 is TGTGCCGCCCAAAGACTAGCGGGGGGTAATACGCAGTATTTT. This gives the protein CAAQRLAGGNTQYF. The full variable domain, rest sourced from reference TRBV30 and TRBJ2-3, is SQTIHQWPATLVQPVGSPLSLECTVEGTSNPNLYWYRQAAGRGLQLLFYSVGIGQISSEVPQNLSASRPQDRQFILSSKKLLLSDSGFYLCAAQRLAGGNTQYFGPGTRLTVL.

V is TRBV6-1 and J is TRBJ1-5; 7 nucleotides agree with TRBD1. Germline CDR1 MNHNS, CDR2 SASEGT. V dropped 6 bases and J dropped 3; count of bases not matched to a gene: 5. The CDR3 sequence is 14 residues long. For the CDR3, the DNA is TGTGCCAGCAGCGGGACAGCCTCCAATCAGCCCCAGCATTTT. Protein: CASSGTASNQPQHF.

The V call is TRBV28, the J call TRBJ1-2; 8 nucleotides line up with TRBD1. The germline gives CDR1 MDHEN, CDR2 SYDVKM. CDR3 length equals 14 residues. V dropped 5 bases and J dropped 6; count of bases not matched to a gene: 8. The chain's CDR3 is CASSAPTGEDGYTF. The CDR3 DNA is TGTGCCAGCAGTGCCCCGACAGGGGAGGATGGCTACACCTTC.

This chain uses TRBV15 with TRBJ2-7; TRBD1 agrees at 11 bases. This CDR3 spans 16 amino acids. V trimming: 2 bases; J trimming: 5 bases; junction bases outside the gene matches: 8. The germline V gene has CDR1 LNHNV and CDR2 YYDKDF (reference sequence). The CDR3 here is CATSRPRTGGYNEQYF. DNA of the CDR3: TGTGCCACCAGCAGACCTAGGACAGGGGGCTACAACGAGCAGTACTTC.

V and J are TRBV5-1 and TRBJ2-3, with TRBD2 matching 10 bases. The V segment lost 0 bases and the J segment 7 bases; nucleotides outside the gene matches: 8. CDR3 length: 16 residues. Germline V gene lookup returns CDR1 SGHRS and CDR2 YFSETQ. In DNA form, the CDR3 reads TGCGCCAGCAGCTTGGCCCCCAGCGGGAGGGGTAATACGCAGTATTTT. It codes for CASSLAPSGRGNTQYF.

The chain combines TRBV18 with TRBJ2-7, with 8 bases fitting TRBD1. V gave up 6 bases and J gave up 2 bases; unmatched junction bases: 9. This CDR3 has 15 amino acids. The V gene's germline CDR1 is KGHSH and CDR2 LQKENI. CDR3: CASSYGQGIPYEQYF. DNA for the CDR3: TGTGCCAGCTCGTATGGACAGGGAATCCCCTACGAGCAGTACTTC. The full variable domain, completed using reference TRBV18 and TRBJ2-7, is NAGVMQNPRHLVRRRGQEARLRCSPMKGHSHVYWYRQLPEEGLKFMVYLQKENIIDESGMPKERFSAEFPKEGPSILRIQQVVRGDSAAYFCASSYGQGIPYEQYFGPGTRLTVT.

The chain has TRBV7-3 and TRBJ2-3; D might be TRBD2 (7 bases). Trimming stripped 2 bases from V and 4 bases from J, with 19 bases between. The length of the CDR3 is 17 residues. Germline V gene data show CDR1 as SGHTA and CDR2 as FQGTGA. The CDR3 sequence: CASSLQGRASGADTQYF. The CDR3 DNA sequence: TGTGCCAGCAGCTTACAGGGGAGGGCTAGCGGAGCAGATACGCAGTATTTT.

The V and J genes are TRBV20-1 and TRBJ2-7; D uncertain. CDR3 length: 11 amino acids. V lost 5 bases and J 4 bases, leaving 9 bases between the germline ends. The germline V gene encodes CDR1 DFQATT and CDR2 SNEGSKA (reference sequence). Here the CDR3 reads CSAWGSYEQYF. The CDR3 DNA sequence: TGCAGTGCTTGGGGTTCGTACGAGCAGTACTTC.

V and J are TRBV15 and TRBJ2-7; D remains ambiguous. In germline, CDR1 is LNHNV, CDR2 YYDKDF (reference sequence). The CDR3 loop spans 15 amino acids. Trimming cost V 0 bases and J 5 bases, with 14 bases left between them. CDR3 sequence reads: CATSRDRSAPHEQYF. CDR3 DNA sequence: TGTGCCACCAGCAGAGATCGGTCGGCGCCTCACGAGCAGTACTTC. Combining the CDR3 with reference TRBV15 and TRBJ2-7 gives the whole variable domain DAMVIQNPRYQVTQFGKPVTLSCSQTLNHNVMYWYQQKSSQAPKLLFHYYDKDFNNEADTPDNFQSRRPNTSFCFLDIRSPGLGDTAMYLCATSRDRSAPHEQYFGPGTRLTVT.

The gene calls are TRBV19 and TRBJ2-1; 9 bases align to TRBD2. The V segment lost 1 base and the J segment 0 bases; nucleotides outside the gene matches: 4. This CDR3 has 17 residues. Germline CDR1 LNHDA, CDR2 SQIVND (reference sequence). The CDR3 sequence is CASSIGLAGSSYNEQFF. CDR3 nucleotides: TGTGCCAGTAGTATAGGTCTAGCGGGGAGCTCCTACAATGAGCAGTTCTTC.

With respect to this clone: At one of its ends the junction is not consistent with the germline gene, which may arise from a read error. The chain recombines TRBV10-1 with TRBJ2-7, with TRBD1 as a possible D gene (5 bases). The germline V gene encodes CDR1 WNHNN and CDR2 SYGVQD (reference sequence). The CDR3 contains 10 residues. CDR3 in DNA: TGCGCCAGCGATGCGTGGAGCAGGGTCTTC. As protein: CASDAWSRVF.

The chain is built from TRBV7-2 and TRBJ2-1, with D possibly matching TRBD2 (6 bases). V gave up 4 bases and J gave up 9 bases, with 22 bases separating them. The CDR3 loop spans 16 amino acids. CDR1 and CDR2 (germline): SGHTA, FQGNSA. The CDR3 loop is CASSSSRRLGGGEQFF. The CDR3 coding sequence is TGTGCCAGCAGCTCCTCCCGCCGGCTGGGAGGCGGTGAGCAGTTCTTC.

This chain joins TRBV6-1 and TRBJ1-5; possibly TRBD1 for D (6 bases). With 7 bases removed from V and 7 bases from J, the gap between germline ends came to 11 bases. The CDR3 runs to 12 residues. Germline CDR1 is MNHNS and CDR2 is SASEGT. Written as DNA, the CDR3 is TGTGCCAGCAAGTCCGGGGGCCAGCCCCAGCATTTT. Its translation is CASKSGGQPQHF.

Regarding this clone: Other DNA sequences in this sample translate to the same CDR3. The chain combines TRBV28 with TRBJ2-7; the D gene is possibly TRBD2 (6 bases). V lost 3 bases, J lost 2 bases, and 14 bases lay in between. This CDR3 region has 15 residues. Germline loops: CDR1 MDHEN, CDR2 SYDVKM. CDR3 DNA: TGTGCCAGCAGTTTCTCAGGGAAGCGGGCCTACGAGCAGTACTTC. It translates to CASSFSGKRAYEQYF.

As for this clone: The sample carries other DNA sequences with the same CDR3. The rearrangement uses TRBV4-1 and TRBJ2-3, with D hard to call. The germline V gene encodes CDR1 MGHRA and CDR2 YSYEKL. The CDR3 covers 15 residues. The V end lost 0 bases, the J end lost 3 bases, and 10 bases lay between the germline ends. The CDR3 DNA reads as TGCGCCAGCAGCCAAGAGGGCAGATCAACAGATACGCAGTATTTT. It yields the protein CASSQEGRSTDTQYF.

This chain joins TRBV18 and TRBJ2-2; unclear D gene. The germline V and J ends were trimmed by 3 bases and 6 bases, with 20 bases remaining between them. Germline V lookup: CDR1 KGHSH, CDR2 LQKENI. This CDR3 is built from 17 residues. CDR3 in amino acids: CASSPATEVSVAGELFF. Written as DNA, the CDR3 is TGTGCCAGCTCACCCGCCACGGAAGTCAGCGTAGCCGGGGAGCTGTTTTTT.

V usage is TRBV10-1 and J usage is TRBJ2-1; perhaps D is TRBD1 or TRBD2 (5 bases each). Germline assignment: CDR1 WNHNN and CDR2 SYGVQD (reference sequence). This CDR3 is 17 amino acids long. With 0 bases removed from V and 5 bases from J, the gap between germline ends came to 17 bases. The CDR3 here is CASSESRAGPCNNEQFF. As DNA, the CDR3 is TGCGCCAGCAGTGAGTCCAGGGCGGGCCCCTGCAACAATGAGCAGTTCTTC.

Points on this clone: The junction departs from germline at one end; a sequencing error may be responsible. The sample has other DNA sequences that encode this CDR3 too. The chain combines TRBV5-1 with TRBJ1-5; D is ambiguous. CDR3 size: 15 residues. Germline V gives CDR1 SGHRS, CDR2 YFSETQ. The CDR3, as DNA: TGCGCCAGCAGGCTGGACGTCCATAGCAACCAGCCCCAGCATTTT. Amino acids: CASRLDVHSNQPQHF.

The chain uses TRBV4-2 and TRBJ2-6, with D possibly matching TRBD2 (7 bases). This CDR3 region has 18 residues. V lost 1 base and J 2 bases, leaving 15 bases between the germline ends. Germline CDR1 LGHNA, CDR2 YNFKEQ. CDR3 loop: CASSQGTGGLTGANVLTF. The CDR3, as DNA: TGTGCCAGCAGCCAAGGAACGGGGGGCCTAACTGGGGCCAACGTCCTGACTTTC.

This chain connects TRBV28 to TRBJ2-5; 8 bases align to TRBD2. The V gene end was trimmed by 6 bases and the J gene end by 4 bases; junction bases not matched to a gene: 4. This CDR3 has 13 residues. Germline assignment: CDR1 MDHEN and CDR2 SYDVKM. CDR3 bases: TGTGCCAGCAGGCGTCGGGGGGGAGAGACCCAGTACTTC. Translated, it gives CASRRRGGETQYF.

A single count supports this clone. V usage is TRBV28 and J usage is TRBJ1-4; D might be TRBD1 (5 bases). Deletions cut 6 bases from V and 0 bases from J, with 11 bases between. The germline gives CDR1 MDHEN, CDR2 SYDVKM. CDR3 size: 15 residues. The CDR3 DNA follows: TGTGCCAGCAGGGGGGGAGGTTCAACTAATGAAAAACTGTTTTTT. It is translated as CASRGGGSTNEKLFF.

The gene calls are TRBV20-1 and TRBJ2-3, with D unclear. CDR3 length equals 11 residues. Trimming shortened V by 6 bases and J by 2 bases, and 6 bases separated the two germline ends. Germline assignment: CDR1 DFQATT and CDR2 SNEGSKA (reference sequence). The CDR3 DNA sequence: TGCAGTGCCTCCCTCACAGATACGCAGTATTTT. Protein: CSASLTDTQYF.

The chain uses TRBV29-1 and TRBJ1-2, with 11 bases that match TRBD1. Trimming took 3 bases from V and 6 from J; bases not matched to a gene: 3. The V gene's germline CDR1 is SQVTM and CDR2 ANQGSEA. There are 13 residues in the CDR3. CDR3 sequence (DNA): TGCAGCGTTGAGGACAGGGGGCGCGATGGCTACACCTTC. The encoded protein is CSVEDRGRDGYTF.

The rearrangement links TRBV4-1 to TRBJ2-3; maybe TRBD2 (5 bases). The CDR3 is made up of 15 amino acids. Germline loops: CDR1 MGHRA, CDR2 YSYEKL. Trimming removed 1 base from V and 5 bases from J, with 13 bases in between. As DNA, the CDR3 is TGCGCCAGCAGCCAAGGCGGGCGACTTTTAGATACGCAGTATTTT. Translated: CASSQGGRLLDTQYF.

The J gene is TRBJ1-4, the V gene TRBV11-2, with 7 bases lining up with TRBD1. Germline CDR1 reads SGHAT; CDR2 reads FQNNGV. The J segment lost 5 bases and the V segment lost 7 bases, leaving 19 bases of the junction unmatched. This CDR3 comprises 18 residues. CDR3 loop: CASNSPIRQGSPNEKLFF. The CDR3, as DNA: TGTGCCAGCAACTCCCCAATCCGACAGGGTTCGCCAAATGAAAAACTGTTTTTT.

The genes are TRBV6-5 and TRBJ2-7, with D perhaps matching TRBD1 (6 bases). The CDR3 totals 14 residues. Looked up from germline, CDR1 is MNHEY and CDR2 is SVGAGI. V was pared by 5 bases and J by 3 bases, with 14 bases between. In DNA, the CDR3 is TGTGCCAGCAGTACCACCCAGGGGATCTACGAGCAGTACTTC. Its translation is CASSTTQGIYEQYF.

The chain couples TRBV6-1 to TRBJ1-6; a possible D gene is TRBD1 (6 bases). The germline V gene encodes CDR1 MNHNS and CDR2 SASEGT. Trimming took off 4 bases at V and 0 bases at J, with 16 bases between the two ends. The CDR3 consists of 18 residues. CDR3 in DNA: TGTGCCAGCAGTGCCCCAGGGACATTTGGCTCCTATAATTCACCCCTCCACTTT. This encodes CASSAPGTFGSYNSPLHF.

J is TRBJ1-2 and V is TRBV19; D is ambiguous. Trimming stripped 2 bases from V and 0 bases from J, with 7 bases between. The germline gives CDR1 LNHDA, CDR2 SQIVND (reference sequence). The CDR3 contains 14 residues. CDR3 in amino acids: CASSIQDANYGYTF. The CDR3, as DNA: TGTGCCAGTAGTATACAGGACGCTAACTATGGCTACACCTTC.